This T cell receptor beta chain was obtained from a study of T-cell memory formation after mild COVID-19. Background on the study: The TCR clusters were mostly specific to one donor. Overall study findings and caveats: Some SARS-CoV-2-responding clones were already detected in memory before infection. SARS-CoV-2 specificity was not confirmed for second-wave clones peaking on day 37. Contracting clones from day 15 to 85 showed balanced CD4/CD8; later expanders favored CD4+.

This clonotype was picked up a small number of times. Its antigen is as yet unknown. Unmatched junction bases numbered 7, after V lost 1 base and J lost 2 bases. CDR1 and CDR2 (germline): DFQATT, SNEGSKA (reference sequence). The CDR3 is 15 amino acids. In TCRdb, the 5' RACE reads were re-called with MiXCR into one record per CDR3 protein. Among around 200,000 distinct CDR3 sequences listed, over 20% were seen once. The specimen sequenced was PBMCs or a T cell subset sorted from them (not recorded which). The TCR sequence derives from an adult woman who had mild COVID-19 (a few samples of this study predate the infection). Cell type and time point are not known. The chain recombines TRBV20-1 with TRBJ2-7, with 8 bases aligning to TRBD1. The CDR3 region has the DNA TGCAGTGCTAGAGTCGGACAGGGTGACCCCTACGAGCAGTACTTC. Translating it yields CSARVGQGDPYEQYF.